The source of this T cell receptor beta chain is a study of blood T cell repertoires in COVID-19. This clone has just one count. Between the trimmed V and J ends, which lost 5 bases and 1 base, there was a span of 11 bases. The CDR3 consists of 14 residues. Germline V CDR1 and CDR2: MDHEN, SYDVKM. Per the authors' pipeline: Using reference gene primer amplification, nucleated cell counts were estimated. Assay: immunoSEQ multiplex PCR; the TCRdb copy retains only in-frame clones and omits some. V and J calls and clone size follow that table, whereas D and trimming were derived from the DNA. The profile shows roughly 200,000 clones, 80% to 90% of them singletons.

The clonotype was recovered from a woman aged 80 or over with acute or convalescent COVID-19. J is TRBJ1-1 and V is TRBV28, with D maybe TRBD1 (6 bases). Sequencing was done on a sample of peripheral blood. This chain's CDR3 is CASSQQGGNTEAFF. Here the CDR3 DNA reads TGTGCCAGCAGTCAACAGGGTGGGAACACTGAAGCTTTCTTT. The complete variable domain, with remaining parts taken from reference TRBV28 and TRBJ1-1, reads DVKVTQSSRYLVKRTGEKVFLECVQDMDHENMFWYRQDPGLGLRLIYFSYDVKMKEKGDIPEGYSVSREKKERFSLILESASTNQTSMYLCASSQQGGNTEAFFGQGTRLTVV.